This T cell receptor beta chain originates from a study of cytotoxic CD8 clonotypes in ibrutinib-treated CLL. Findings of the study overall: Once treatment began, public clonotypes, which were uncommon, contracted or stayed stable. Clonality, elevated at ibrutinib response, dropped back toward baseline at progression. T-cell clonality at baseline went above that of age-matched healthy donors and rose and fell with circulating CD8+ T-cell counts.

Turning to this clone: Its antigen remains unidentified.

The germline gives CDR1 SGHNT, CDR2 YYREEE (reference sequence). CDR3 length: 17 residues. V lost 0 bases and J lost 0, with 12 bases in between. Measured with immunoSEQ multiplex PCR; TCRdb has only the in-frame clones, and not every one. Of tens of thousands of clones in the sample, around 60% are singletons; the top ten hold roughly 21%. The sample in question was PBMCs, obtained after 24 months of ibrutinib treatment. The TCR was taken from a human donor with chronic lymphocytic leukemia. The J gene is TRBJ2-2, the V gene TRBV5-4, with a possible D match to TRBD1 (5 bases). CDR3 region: CASSLAGGAANTGELFF. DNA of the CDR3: TGTGCCAGCAGCTTGGCAGGTGGGGCGGCGAACACCGGGGAGCTGTTTTTT. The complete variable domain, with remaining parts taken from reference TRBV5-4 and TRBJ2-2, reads ETGVTQSPTHLIKTRGQQVTLRCSSQSGHNTVSWYQQALGQGPQFIFQYYREEENGRGNFPPRFSGLQFPNYSSELNVNALELDDSALYLCASSLAGGAANTGELFFGEGSRLTVL.